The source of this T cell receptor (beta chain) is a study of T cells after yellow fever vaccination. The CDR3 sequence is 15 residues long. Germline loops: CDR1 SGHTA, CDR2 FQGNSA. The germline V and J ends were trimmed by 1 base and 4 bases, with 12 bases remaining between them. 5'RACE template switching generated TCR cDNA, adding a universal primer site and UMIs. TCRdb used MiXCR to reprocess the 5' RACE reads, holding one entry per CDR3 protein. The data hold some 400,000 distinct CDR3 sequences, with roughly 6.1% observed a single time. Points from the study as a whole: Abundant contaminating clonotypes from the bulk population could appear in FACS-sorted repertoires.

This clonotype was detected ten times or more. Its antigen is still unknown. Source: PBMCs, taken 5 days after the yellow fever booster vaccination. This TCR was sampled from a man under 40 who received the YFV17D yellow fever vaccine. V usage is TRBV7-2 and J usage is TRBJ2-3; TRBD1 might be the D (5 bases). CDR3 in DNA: TGTGCCAGCAGCTTAGTTGCCCAGGGTTCAGATACGCAGTATTTT. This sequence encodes CASSLVAQGSDTQYF.